The 28 T cell receptor beta chains in this list originate from one sample, sequenced in a study of OX40 agonist ivuxolimab in advanced cancers. Only in-frame clones appear in the TCRdb table, and some are missing; sequencing was by immunoSEQ multiplex PCR. In the table there are about 66,000 clones, about nine tenths of which are singletons. The starting material was CD4+ or CD8+ T cells sorted from blood, obtained in a trial of the OX40 agonist ivuxolimab. These receptors were obtained from an adult with an advanced solid tumor such as melanoma, head and neck, liver or kidney cancer.

Only one count was recorded for this clone. This sequence joins TRBV11-3 and TRBJ1-2; D perhaps matches TRBD1 (6 bases). The germline gives CDR1 SGHNT, CDR2 YENEEA. The CDR3 totals 17 residues. V was pared by 3 bases and J by 3 bases, with 20 bases between. The CDR3 bases are TGTGCCAGCAGCTTTGGGGGCGGGCAGTGGGCCGACTATGGCTACACCTTC. Its translation: CASSFGGGQWADYGYTF.

The rearrangement joins TRBV7-2 to TRBJ1-5; possibly TRBD1 for D (6 bases). This CDR3 has 15 amino acids. The germline V and J ends were trimmed by 4 bases and 0 bases, with 10 bases remaining between them. The V gene's germline CDR1 is SGHTA and CDR2 FQGNSA. The CDR3 bases are TGTGCCAGCAGCTCACAGGGATTTAGCAATCAGCCCCAGCATTTT. It codes for CASSSQGFSNQPQHF. The full variable domain, its missing parts supplied by reference TRBV7-2 and TRBJ1-5, is GAGVSQSPSNKVTEKGKDVELRCDPISGHTALYWYRQSLGQGLEFLIYFQGNSAPDKSGLPSDRFSAERTGGSVSTLTIQRTQQEDSAVYLCASSSQGFSNQPQHFGDGTRLSIL.

The chain is built from TRBV7-9 and TRBJ1-1; D remains unclear. Germline V lookup: CDR1 SEHNR, CDR2 FQNEAQ (reference sequence). Trimming left V 6 bases short and J 13 bases short, with 18 bases between. The CDR3 is 12 amino acids. The CDR3 loop reads CASSREGLWGFF. DNA of the CDR3: TGTGCCAGCAGTCGTGAGGGTCTCTGGGGTTTCTTT. The variable domain in full, completed from reference TRBV7-9 and TRBJ1-1, reads DTGVSQNPRHKITKRGQNVTFRCDPISEHNRLYWYRQTLGQGPEFLTYFQNEAQLEKSRLLSDRFSAERPKGSFSTLEIQRTEQGDSAMYLCASSREGLWGFFGQGTRLTVV.

This chain links TRBV7-2 with TRBJ2-1; a possible D gene is TRBD1 (5 bases). Germline CDR1 and CDR2: SGHTA and FQGNSA. V was clipped by 1 base and J by 5 bases, with 12 bases between them. The CDR3 covers 15 residues. CDR3 sequence (DNA): TGTGCCAGCAGCTTAGGATCGTCAGGGAACAATGAGCAGTTCTTC. This sequence encodes CASSLGSSGNNEQFF.

The chain uses TRBV5-6 and TRBJ1-2; TRBD1 matches 7 bases. This CDR3 comprises 17 residues. The V gene end was trimmed by 4 bases and the J gene end by 0 bases; junction bases not matched to a gene: 12. The germline V gene has CDR1 SGHDT and CDR2 YYEEEE. The CDR3 coding sequence is TGTGCCAGCAGCCGTCCTGGGACAGTGGGAACTAACTATGGCTACACCTTC. This gives the protein CASSRPGTVGTNYGYTF.

The V gene is TRBV29-1, the J gene TRBJ2-5, with D possibly being TRBD1 (5 bases). The CDR3 spans 13 residues. V lost 7 bases and J lost 2, with 14 bases in between. Germline CDR1 and CDR2: SQVTM and ANQGSEA. CDR3 loop: CSAVKGPQETQYF. The CDR3 DNA reads TGCAGCGCCGTGAAGGGGCCTCAAGAGACCCAGTACTTC.

This rearrangement joins TRBV9 to TRBJ2-2; D uncertain. Trimming removed 0 bases from V and 7 bases from J, with 13 bases in between. CDR1 SGDLS and CDR2 YYNGEE come from the germline V gene. The CDR3 length is 15 residues. Written as DNA, the CDR3 is TGTGCCAGCAGCGTAGCTTTGACAACGGACGGGGAGCTGTTTTTT. Translating it yields CASSVALTTDGELFF.

This clone is a singleton in its sample. The chain combines TRBV15 with TRBJ1-1; maybe TRBD1 (5 bases). Germline lookup yields CDR1 LNHNV and CDR2 YYDKDF (reference sequence). This CDR3 spans 17 amino acids. The V and J ends lost 1 base and 0 bases respectively, with 15 bases between them. The CDR3 sequence: CATSRGWGGGLNTEAFF. CDR3 nucleotide sequence: TGTGCCACCAGCAGAGGCTGGGGCGGCGGCCTGAACACTGAAGCTTTCTTT.

CDR3 amino acids: CASSLRIAGSYEQYF. In DNA, the CDR3 is TGTGCCAGCAGCTTAAGAATCGCAGGATCCTACGAGCAGTACTTC. This sequence joins TRBV7-8 and TRBJ2-7; D gene unclear. V was shortened by 2 bases and J by 1 base, with 12 bases between the two germline ends. Germline V gene data show CDR1 as SGHVS and CDR2 as FQNEAQ. The CDR3 is 15 amino acids. Combining the CDR3 with reference TRBV7-8 and TRBJ2-7 gives the whole variable domain GAGVSQSPRYKVAKRGQDVALRCDPISGHVSLFWYQQALGQGPEFLTYFQNEAQLDKSGLPSDRFFAERPEGSVSTLKIQRTQQEDSAVYLCASSLRIAGSYEQYFGPGTRLTVT.

The CDR3 nucleotides read TGTGCCAGCAGTCAGGACTCCTACGAGCAGTACTTC. Its protein product is CASSQDSYEQYF. The chain employs TRBV28 and TRBJ2-7; the D is unclear. The ends were cut back, 5 bases at V and 0 bases at J, with 5 bases in the middle. The germline CDR1 and CDR2 sequences are MDHEN and SYDVKM. CDR3 length: 12 amino acids.

This chain uses TRBV5-3 with TRBJ1-6, with a possible D match to TRBD1 (6 bases). TRBV5-3 is an ORF, with its function uncertain. V lost 0 bases and J lost 7, with 14 bases in between. This CDR3 region has 16 residues. Here the CDR3 DNA reads TGTGCCAGAAGCTTGGGGGCGACAGGTTCAAATTCACCCCTCCACTTT. Its protein is CARSLGATGSNSPLHF.

DNA for the CDR3: TGCACCAGCTCAGGGGAATTAGTGGGGCCGAGCTCCTACAATGAGCAGTTCTTC. The encoded protein is CTSSGELVGPSSYNEQFF. The chain carries TRBV1 and TRBJ2-1; no DNA check was done on the table's D call, TRBD1. TRBV1 is a pseudogene segment. This CDR3 comprises 18 residues.

V gene TRBV11-1 combines with J gene TRBJ1-1, with D maybe TRBD1 (6 bases). Trimming took 2 bases from V and 5 from J, leaving 15 bases between them. CDR3 length: 15 amino acids. From germline, CDR1 is SGHAT and CDR2 FQDESV (reference sequence). The CDR3 sequence: CASSLQGNGGTEAFF. The CDR3 coding sequence is TGTGCCAGCAGCTTACAGGGGAACGGGGGGACTGAAGCTTTCTTT.

The chain carries TRBV7-9 and TRBJ1-2; D unresolved. The CDR3 loop spans 13 amino acids. V was trimmed by 5 bases and J by 8 bases, leaving 15 bases between them. Germline CDR1 SEHNR, CDR2 FQNEAQ (reference sequence). The CDR3 sequence is CASSPTETRGYTF. The CDR3 DNA follows: TGTGCCAGCAGCCCCACAGAGACACGGGGCTACACCTTC.

The chain couples TRBV5-4 to TRBJ2-1; D tentatively reads TRBD1 or TRBD2 (5 bases each). This CDR3 spans 14 amino acids. Germline values: CDR1 SGHNT, CDR2 YYREEE (reference sequence). V shed 4 bases and J shed 7 bases, with 15 bases lying between them. CDR3 in amino acids: CASSRDQGRNEQFF. The CDR3 bases are TGTGCCAGCAGCCGGGACCAGGGACGGAATGAGCAGTTCTTC.

V usage is TRBV6-6 and J usage is TRBJ2-7; D unresolved. Germline assignment: CDR1 MNHNY and CDR2 SVGAGI (reference sequence). The CDR3 contains 11 residues. Trimming removed 2 bases at V and 3 bases at J, with 2 bases between. The chain's CDR3 is CASSYLYEQYF. The CDR3 bases are TGTGCCAGCAGTTACCTCTACGAGCAGTACTTC.

The V call is TRBV10-1, the J call TRBJ2-5; 8 nucleotides align to TRBD2. Unmatched junction bases numbered 7, after V lost 5 bases and J lost 2 bases. This CDR3 has 15 residues. CDR1 and CDR2 from the germline V gene are WNHNN and SYGVQD (reference sequence). The CDR3: CASSPGGQLQETQYF. In DNA form, the CDR3 reads TGCGCCAGCAGTCCGGGGGGGCAGCTTCAAGAGACCCAGTACTTC.

The rearrangement joins TRBV7-8 to TRBJ2-3; tentatively, D is TRBD1 (6 bases). The germline V gene has CDR1 SGHVS and CDR2 FQNEAQ. Trimming removed 3 bases at V and 6 bases at J, with 16 bases between. The CDR3 is 15 residues long. CDR3 bases: TGTGCCAGCAGCTTCACGTTGACAGGACGGGATACGCAGTATTTT. It encodes CASSFTLTGRDTQYF.

This clone came up once. The chain employs TRBV11-2 and TRBJ1-6; D perhaps matches TRBD1 (6 bases). V dropped 1 base and J dropped 10 bases, with 23 bases sitting between them. CDR3 length: 18 amino acids. Looked up from germline, CDR1 is SGHAT and CDR2 is FQNNGV. CDR3 in amino acids: CASSLGEGAGALLSPLHF. The CDR3 DNA follows: TGTGCCAGCAGCTTAGGAGAGGGTGCAGGGGCCTTGTTGTCACCCCTCCACTTT.

The chain joins TRBV4-3 to TRBJ1-1, with 10 bases aligning to TRBD1. The CDR3 spans 15 residues. Trimming took 4 bases from V and 4 from J; bases not matched to a gene: 6. Germline V lookup: CDR1 LGHNA, CDR2 YSLEER. The CDR3 sequence is CASSLGQGEGTEAFF. The CDR3 nucleotides are TGCGCCAGCAGCCTAGGACAGGGGGAAGGCACTGAAGCTTTCTTT.

This rearrangement joins TRBV6-1 to TRBJ1-5; D gene ambiguous. The CDR3 spans 15 residues. Germline V gene data show CDR1 as MNHNS and CDR2 as SASEGT. With 6 bases removed from V and 0 bases from J, the gap between germline ends came to 12 bases. The CDR3 sequence: CASSPAGDSNQPQHF. The CDR3 DNA reads TGTGCCAGCAGCCCTGCTGGAGATAGCAATCAGCCCCAGCATTTT.

The CDR3 nucleotides are TGTGCCGTTAGGAGGTTGTGGAACACCGGGGAGCTGTTTTTT. This sequence encodes CAVRRLWNTGELFF. The chain has TRBV7-3 and TRBJ2-2, with a possible D match to TRBD2 (5 bases). CDR1 is SGHTA, CDR2 FQGTGA, per germline. V shed 11 bases and J shed 1 base, with 14 bases lying between them. This CDR3 region has 14 residues.

V usage is TRBV18 and J usage is TRBJ1-2, with unresolved D. There are 15 residues in the CDR3. Germline-derived CDR1 and CDR2 are KGHSH and LQKENI. The V end was cut by 0 bases, the J end by 2 bases, with 10 bases between. CDR3 nucleotides: TGTGCCAGCTCACCACCCACGCAAAGAAACTATGGCTACACCTTC. It is translated as CASSPPTQRNYGYTF. Looking up the rest from reference TRBV18 and TRBJ1-2 gives the full variable domain: NAGVMQNPRHLVRRRGQEARLRCSPMKGHSHVYWYRQLPEEGLKFMVYLQKENIIDESGMPKERFSAEFPKEGPSILRIQQVVRGDSAAYFCASSPPTQRNYGYTFGSGTRLTVV.

This chain links TRBV7-2 with TRBJ2-1, with D perhaps matching TRBD2 (6 bases). Germline V gene lookup returns CDR1 SGHTA and CDR2 FQGNSA. The ends were cut back, 5 bases at V and 9 bases at J, with 14 bases in the middle. The CDR3 spans 13 residues. CDR3 protein: CASSPFVGGEQFF. The CDR3 coding sequence is TGTGCCAGCAGCCCCTTCGTGGGGGGTGAGCAGTTCTTC.

The chain recombines TRBV2 with TRBJ1-1, with D uncertain. CDR3 length: 12 residues. The V and J ends lost 6 bases and 1 base respectively, with 6 bases between them. Germline V gives CDR1 SNHLY, CDR2 FYNNEI. CDR3 nucleotides: TGTGCCAGCAGCAGGCAGAACACTGAAGCTTTCTTT. Translation: CASSRQNTEAFF. The whole variable domain, remainder taken from reference TRBV2 and TRBJ1-1, is EPEVTQTPSHQVTQMGQEVILRCVPISNHLYFYWYRQILGQKVEFLVSFYNNEISEKSEIFDDQFSVERPDGSNFTLKIRSTKLEDSAMYFCASSRQNTEAFFGQGTRLTVV.

The chain combines TRBV7-3 with TRBJ1-6, with a weak D call TRBD1 (5 bases). Germline CDR1 SGHTA, CDR2 FQGTGA. The CDR3 consists of 13 residues. Trimming left V 8 bases short and J 11 bases short, with 16 bases between. CDR3 in DNA: TGTGCCAGCTCCATCGGGGGTTTCCCACCCCTCCACTTT. It codes for CASSIGGFPPLHF.

The chain employs TRBV5-5 and TRBJ2-7; either TRBD1 or TRBD2 may supply D (5 bases each). V gave up 2 bases and J gave up 7 bases, with 16 bases separating them. CDR3 length equals 14 residues. Germline-derived CDR1 and CDR2 are SGHKS and YYEKEE (reference sequence). The CDR3 nucleotides read TGTGCCAGCAGCTTAGGGTTTGGGGGAAATGAGCAGTACTTC. Its translation: CASSLGFGGNEQYF.

With respect to this clone: Germline and junction disagree at one end, which may indicate a read error. The genes are TRBV29-1 and TRBJ2-1; TRBD1 matches at 8 bases. CDR1 and CDR2 from the germline V gene are SQVTM and ANQGSEA. The CDR3 consists of 14 residues. The CDR3 nucleotides are TGCAGCGTTGAAGAAGGACAGGGTTACAGTGAGCAGTTCTTC. This sequence encodes CSVEEGQGYSEQFF.